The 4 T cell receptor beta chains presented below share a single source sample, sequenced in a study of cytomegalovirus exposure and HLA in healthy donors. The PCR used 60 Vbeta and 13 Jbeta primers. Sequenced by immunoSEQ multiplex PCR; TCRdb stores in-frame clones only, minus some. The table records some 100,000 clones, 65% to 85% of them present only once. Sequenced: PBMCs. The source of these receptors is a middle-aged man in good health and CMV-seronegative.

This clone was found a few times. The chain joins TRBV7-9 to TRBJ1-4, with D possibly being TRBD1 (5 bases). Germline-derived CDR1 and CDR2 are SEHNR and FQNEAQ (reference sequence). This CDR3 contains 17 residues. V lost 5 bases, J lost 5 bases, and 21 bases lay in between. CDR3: CASSAAGRPGLNEKLFF. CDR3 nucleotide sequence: TGTGCCAGCAGCGCAGCGGGACGTCCGGGATTGAATGAAAAACTGTTTTTT.

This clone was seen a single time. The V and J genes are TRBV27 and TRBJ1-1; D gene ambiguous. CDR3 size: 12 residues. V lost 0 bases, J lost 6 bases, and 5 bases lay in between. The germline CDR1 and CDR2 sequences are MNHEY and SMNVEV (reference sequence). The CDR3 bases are TGTGCCAGCAGTTTATCGCCAGCTGAAGCTTTCTTT. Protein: CASSLSPAEAFF.

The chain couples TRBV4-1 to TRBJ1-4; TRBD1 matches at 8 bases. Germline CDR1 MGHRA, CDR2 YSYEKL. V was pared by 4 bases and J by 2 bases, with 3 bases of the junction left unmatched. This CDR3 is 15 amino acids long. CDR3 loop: CASSLQGATNEKLFF. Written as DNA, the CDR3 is TGCGCCAGCAGCCTCCAGGGGGCCACTAATGAAAAACTGTTTTTT.

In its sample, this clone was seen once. The CDR3 region has the DNA TGTGCCAGCAGCTTAGGAGACAGGGGGCAAAACGAGCAGTACTTC. It is translated as CASSLGDRGQNEQYF. This chain uses TRBV11-3 with TRBJ2-7, with 10 bases lining up with TRBD1. The junction had 5 bases not matched to a gene; V was cut back by 1 base and J by 5 bases. The CDR3 runs 15 residues. The germline V gene has CDR1 SGHNT and CDR2 YENEEA. Complete variable domain (other parts from reference TRBV11-3 and TRBJ2-7): EAGVVQSPRYKIIEKKQPVAFWCNPISGHNTLYWYLQNLGQGPELLIRYENEEAVDDSQLPKDRFSAERLKGVDSTLKIQPAELGDSAVYLCASSLGDRGQNEQYFGPGTRLTVT.